The rows below give T cell receptor beta chains drawn from one sample of a study of cytomegalovirus exposure and HLA in healthy donors. TCRdb's copy holds only in-frame clones and misses some; the assay was immunoSEQ multiplex PCR. The data hold approximately 160,000 clones, with 80% observed a single time. Input material: PBMCs. Every receptor here comes from a woman aged 50 to 65 in good health and CMV-seropositive. Each CDR3 is given with its conserved first and last residue. Each record gives: V gene, CDR3 protein.

TRBV7-3 CASSITGTSAETQYF
TRBV28 CASSYFANLMNTEAFF
TRBV7-3 CASSYRTGAGANVLTF
TRBV7-2 CASSSTLAANGELFF
TRBV7-6 CASSLTGTSGTDTQYF
TRBV28 CASSRGTPPNTEAFF
TRBV5-4 CASSRRDPRRGDEQYF
TRBV5-4 CASARDRGDYGYTF
TRBV7-2 CASSSLRSGYGYTF
TRBV6-6 CASSTGTGGRKTQYF
TRBV6-4 CASSPEPRSYEQYF
TRBV29-1 CSSATGDTQYF
TRBV6-1 CASPFDRGNYNEQFF
TRBV13 CASSYGTSDTQYF
TRBV5-1 CASSLAGRADYGYTF
TRBV28 CASSFPHTDTQYF
TRBV6-5 CASSYSGPGANVLTF
TRBV28 CASYRHNTYEQYF
TRBV5-1 CASRKGQGLSEKLFF
TRBV28 CASSPDSGGDYGYTF
TRBV11-1 CASTRPSSATDTQYF
TRBV27 CASRGTGVWNSPLHF
TRBV11-2 CASSMAGTDTQYF
TRBV9 CASSVPGGLYNEQFF
TRBV29-1 CSVLTIHNEQFF
TRBV27 CASSSTYNEQFF
TRBV7-9 CASSLTDEKLFF
TRBV7-9 CASIKGQAIVGPSQETQYF
TRBV28 CASSLSAREGYGYTF
TRBV11-3 CASSRGQGEQETQYF
TRBV11-2 CASSTHRLTDTQYF
TRBV6-6 CASSYSLAGGIEQFF
TRBV19 CASSMKGAGYEQYF
TRBV7-9 CASSLGTGMLVIQYF
TRBV7-3 CASSSTGGISTDTQYF
TRBV6-1 CASRTTTGSEAFF
TRBV21-1 CASSKGQGARGVSYNEQFF
TRBV9 CASSAASQTEAFF
TRBV6-1 CASSERAGANYGYTF
TRBV2 CASSPDRGERYGYTF
TRBV7-2 CASSPGTGTGGYQPQHF
TRBV28 CASSPVGGGSGELFF
TRBV28 CASSLVRGGETQYF
TRBV11-2 CASSLALPGNTEAFF
TRBV4-3 CASTRGGTEAFF
TRBV18 CASSPPGTYNEQFF
TRBV7-2 CASSFVTSGGADTQYF
TRBV27 CASLGYGGDTEAFF
TRBV7-2 CASSTRLADAKNIQYF
TRBV28 CASTQQRDGYTF
TRBV4-2 CASSPNPLVGNEKLFF
TRBV11-3 CASSPPRGLNTGELFF
TRBV6-6 CASSTGYRTDTQYF
TRBV30 CAWRGGTGGSRLGNTEAFF
TRBV27 CASRASVTYEQYF
TRBV6-5 CASSDSGPRRPQHF
TRBV9 CASSVAGGHYGYTF
TRBV7-9 CASSSERQGRFSYEQYF
TRBV18 CASSPKPDRNYEQYF
TRBV9 CASSVGSNSYEQYF